This is a list of T cell receptor beta chains from one sample in a study of lung T cells in sarcoidosis with Löfgren's syndrome. One entry per CDR3 protein results from TCRdb running MiXCR on the reads. The sample has some 2,100 distinct CDR3 sequences, around 18% seen once. Sequencing was done on a sample of CD4+ T cells from bronchoalveolar lavage. The origin of the receptors is a human donor with sarcoidosis (Löfgren's syndrome or another form), or a control subject (not recorded which). CDR3s include the opening cysteine and the closing phenylalanine or tryptophan. The D gene is left open where the match is weak. Clone size is not always given. Where it is, it says once, few, many or a class for expanded clones.

CDR3 DNA | CDR3 protein | J gene | clone size | V gene | D gene
TGTGCCAGCAGCCGGTGGGACAATGGGCAGCTCTTC | CASSRWDNGQLF | TRBJ2-1 | NA | TRBV16 | NA
TGCGCCAGCAGCCAAGATGGGGCGGATCCCCCTAATTCACCCCTCCACTTT | CASSQDGADPPNSPLHF | TRBJ1-6 | medium-sized | TRBV4-1 | NA
TGTGCCACCCACCTAACAGGAAACTCTGGGGCCAACGTCCTGACTTTC | CATHLTGNSGANVLTF | TRBJ2-6 | medium-sized | TRBV12-3/TRBV12-4 | NA
TGTGCCAGCAGTCCCAATCCTACCCTCGGACGTCCCGATGAAGCTCTCTTT | CASSPNPTLGRPDEALF | TRBJ1-1 | NA | TRBV28 | NA
TGTACCAGCAAGGGTCGAGGTGGCGGGGCGTCATACGAGCAGTACTTC | CTSKGRGGGASYEQYF | TRBJ2-7 | once | TRBV27 | NA
TGCGCCAGCAGCTTGGGACAGGGGGTGGTAGATACGCAGTATTTT | CASSLGQGVVDTQYF | TRBJ2-3 | medium-sized | TRBV5-1 | TRBD1
TGTGCCAGCAGTTTAAGGGACTGGGAAAGCTACGAGCGGTACTTC | CASSLRDWESYERYF | TRBJ2-7 | NA | TRBV12-3/TRBV12-4 | NA
TGTGCCAGCAGCCCCCGCCCCACTAGGTACCAAGAGACCCAGTACTTC | CASSPRPTRYQETQYF | TRBJ2-5 | large | TRBV3-1 | NA
TGCGCCAGCAGCCTTACGGGGGGTATGAACACTGAGGCTTTCTTT | CASSLTGGMNTEAFF | TRBJ1-1 | NA | TRBV5-1 | NA
TGTGCCAGCAGCGTACAGGGGGCGCGAGAGACCCAGTACTTC | CASSVQGARETQYF | TRBJ2-5 | medium-sized | TRBV2 | TRBD1
TGCGCCGGCAGCTTGGCTGCAGACAATGAGCAGTTCTTC | CAGSLAADNEQFF | TRBJ2-1 | medium-sized | TRBV5-1 | NA
TGTGCCAAACGGACTGGAGTACAAGAGACCCAGTACTTC | CAKRTGVQETQYF | TRBJ2-5 | large | TRBV2 | NA
TGTGCCAGCAGCCAAGATCTAGCGGGAGTGACAGAGACCCAGTACTTC | CASSQDLAGVTETQYF | TRBJ2-5 | many | TRBV3-1 | TRBD2
TGTGCCAGCCTCCCGGGACACACAACCAATCAGCCCCAGCATTTT | CASLPGHTTNQPQHF | TRBJ1-5 | large | TRBV6-1 | NA
TGTGCCAGCAGTAACCTAGGGACAGGGGTTTACGAGCAGTACTTC | CASSNLGTGVYEQYF | TRBJ2-7 | medium-sized | TRBV28 | TRBD1
TGTGCCAGCAGCTTAACTCGCGGGGTTCAAGAGACCCAGTACTTC | CASSLTRGVQETQYF | TRBJ2-5 | medium-sized | TRBV7-9 | NA
TGTGCCAGCAGTCTTAAGACAGAAGTACCTGAAGCTTTCTTT | CASSLKTEVPEAFF | TRBJ1-1 | medium-sized | TRBV6-2/TRBV6-3 | NA
TGTGCCAGCAGGACAATAGCGGGCGGACCCTCCTGGGAGCTGTTTTTT | CASRTIAGGPSWELFF | TRBJ2-2 | medium-sized | TRBV6-2/TRBV6-3 | TRBD2
TGCGCCAGCAGCTGGGACAAATCCTACGAGCAGTACTTC | CASSWDKSYEQYF | TRBJ2-7 | medium-sized | TRBV5-1 | NA
TGCAGTGCTAGAGATTGGAATTTCCAGGAGATCCAGTACTTC | CSARDWNFQEIQYF | TRBJ2-5 | NA | TRBV20-1 | NA
TGTGCCAGCAGTTTAAAGCTCACTGAAGCTTTCTTT | CASSLKLTEAFF | TRBJ1-1 | medium-sized | TRBV28 | NA
TGTGCCAGCAGCCTGCTTCTTGGGACTAGCGGAACCGGAGCAGATACGCAGTATTTT | CASSLLLGTSGTGADTQYF | TRBJ2-3 | medium-sized | TRBV28 | TRBD2
TGTGCCAGCAGCCAGACAGGGTTCGAGACCCAGTACTTC | CASSQTGFETQYF | TRBJ2-5 | medium-sized | TRBV28 | TRBD1
TGTGCCAGCAGTCGGACGGACGGCACTGAAGCTTTCTTT | CASSRTDGTEAFF | TRBJ1-1 | large | TRBV3-1 | NA
TGTGCCAGCACCAAACCCCCGGGACTAGCGGGAGAGGGCGACACCGGGGAGCTGTTTTTT | CASTKPPGLAGEGDTGELFF | TRBJ2-2 | medium-sized | TRBV6-1 | TRBD2
TGTGCCAGCAGCTTGGGACTAGCTTTGGACGAGCAGTACTTC | CASSLGLALDEQYF | TRBJ2-7 | large | TRBV7-2 | TRBD2
TGTGCCAGCAGTTGTAACAGGGTTGAAGCTTTCTTT | CASSCNRVEAFF | TRBJ1-1 | few | TRBV2 | NA